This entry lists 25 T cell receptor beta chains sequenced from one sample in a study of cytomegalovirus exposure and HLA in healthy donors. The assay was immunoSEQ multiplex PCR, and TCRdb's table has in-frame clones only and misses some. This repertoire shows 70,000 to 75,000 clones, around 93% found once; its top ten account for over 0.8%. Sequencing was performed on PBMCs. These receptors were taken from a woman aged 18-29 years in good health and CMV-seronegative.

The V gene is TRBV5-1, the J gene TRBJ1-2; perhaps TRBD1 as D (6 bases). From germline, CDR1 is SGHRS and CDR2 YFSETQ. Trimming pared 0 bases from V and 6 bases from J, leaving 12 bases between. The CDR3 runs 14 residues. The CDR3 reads CASSLDRGADGYTF. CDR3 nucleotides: TGCGCCAGCAGCTTGGATCGGGGGGCTGATGGCTACACCTTC.

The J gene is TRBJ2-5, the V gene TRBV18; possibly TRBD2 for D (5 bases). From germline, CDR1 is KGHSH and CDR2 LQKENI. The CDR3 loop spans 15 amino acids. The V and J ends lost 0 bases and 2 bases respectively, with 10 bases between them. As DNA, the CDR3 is TGTGCCAGCTCACCACCGGGAGTGGTTCAAGAGACCCAGTACTTC. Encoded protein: CASSPPGVVQETQYF.

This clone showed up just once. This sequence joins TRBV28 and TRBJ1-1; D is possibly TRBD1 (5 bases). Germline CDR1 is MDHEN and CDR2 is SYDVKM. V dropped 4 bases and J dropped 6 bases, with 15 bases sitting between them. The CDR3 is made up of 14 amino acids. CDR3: CASSSPQGTSEAFF. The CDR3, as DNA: TGTGCCAGCAGTTCCCCCCAGGGTACGTCTGAAGCTTTCTTT.

CDR3 coding DNA: TGTGCCAGCAGCCCGCTAGCGGGGGGGCTGGCAGATACGCAGTATTTT. This gives the protein CASSPLAGGLADTQYF. The chain carries TRBV5-4 and TRBJ2-3; 12 nucleotides line up with TRBD2. V gave up 4 bases and J gave up 4 bases; unmatched junction bases: 7. Germline CDR1 SGHNT, CDR2 YYREEE (reference sequence). This CDR3 spans 16 amino acids.

In DNA, the CDR3 is TGTGCCAGCAGCGATACGAGTTGGGGAGGAGCTTTCTTT. Its protein is CASSDTSWGGAFF. The chain carries TRBV9 and TRBJ1-1; D gene uncertain. Trimming shortened V by 3 bases and J by 10 bases, and 16 bases separated the two germline ends. Per the germline V gene, CDR1 is SGDLS and CDR2 is YYNGEE. The CDR3 covers 13 residues.

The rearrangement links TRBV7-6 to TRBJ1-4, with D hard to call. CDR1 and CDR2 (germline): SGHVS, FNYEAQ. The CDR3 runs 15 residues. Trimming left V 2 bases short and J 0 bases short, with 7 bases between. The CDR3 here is CASSLNVATNEKLFF. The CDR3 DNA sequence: TGTGCCAGCAGCTTAAATGTAGCAACTAATGAAAAACTGTTTTTT. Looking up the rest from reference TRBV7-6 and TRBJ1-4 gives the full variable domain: GAGVSQSPRYKVTKRGQDVALRCDPISGHVSLYWYRQALGQGPEFLTYFNYEAQQDKSGLPNDRFSAERPEGSISTLTIQRTEQRDSAMYRCASSLNVATNEKLFFGSGTQLSVL.

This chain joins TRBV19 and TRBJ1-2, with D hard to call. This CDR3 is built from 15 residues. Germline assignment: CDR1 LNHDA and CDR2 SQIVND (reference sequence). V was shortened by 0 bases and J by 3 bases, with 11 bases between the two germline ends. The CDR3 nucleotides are TGTGCCAGTAGTATAGATCCGGCGGAGTACTATGGCTACACCTTC. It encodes CASSIDPAEYYGYTF.

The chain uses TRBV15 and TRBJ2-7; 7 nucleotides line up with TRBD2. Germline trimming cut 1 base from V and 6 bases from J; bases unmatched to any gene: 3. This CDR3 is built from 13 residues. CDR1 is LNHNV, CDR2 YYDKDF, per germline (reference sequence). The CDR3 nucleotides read TGTGCCACCAGCAGAGGGGGGACTACCGAGCAGTACTTC. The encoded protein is CATSRGGTTEQYF.

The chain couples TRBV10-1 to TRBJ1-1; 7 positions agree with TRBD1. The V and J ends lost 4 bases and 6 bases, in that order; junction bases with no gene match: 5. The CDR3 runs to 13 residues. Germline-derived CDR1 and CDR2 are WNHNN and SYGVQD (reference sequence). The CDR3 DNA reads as TGCGCCAGCAGTGGAGGGGGCCAGGCTGAAGCTTTCTTT. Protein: CASSGGGQAEAFF.

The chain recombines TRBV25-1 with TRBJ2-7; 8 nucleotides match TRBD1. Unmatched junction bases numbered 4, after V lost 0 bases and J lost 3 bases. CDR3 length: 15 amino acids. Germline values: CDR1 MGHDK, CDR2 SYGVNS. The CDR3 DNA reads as TGTGCCAGCAGTGAATATTTGACAGGGGACTACGAGCAGTACTTC. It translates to CASSEYLTGDYEQYF.

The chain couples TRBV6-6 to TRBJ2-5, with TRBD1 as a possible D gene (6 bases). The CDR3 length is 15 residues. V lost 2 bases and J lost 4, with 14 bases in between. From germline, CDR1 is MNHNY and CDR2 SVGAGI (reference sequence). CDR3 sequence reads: CASSYLGGVGETQYF. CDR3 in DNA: TGTGCCAGCAGTTACCTAGGGGGAGTCGGAGAGACCCAGTACTTC.

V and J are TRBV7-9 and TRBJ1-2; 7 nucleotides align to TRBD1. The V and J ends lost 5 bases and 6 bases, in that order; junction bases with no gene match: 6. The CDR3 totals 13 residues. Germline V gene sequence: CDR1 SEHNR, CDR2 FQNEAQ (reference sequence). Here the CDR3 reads CASSHDRVHGYTF. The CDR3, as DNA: TGTGCCAGCAGCCACGACAGGGTCCATGGCTACACCTTC.

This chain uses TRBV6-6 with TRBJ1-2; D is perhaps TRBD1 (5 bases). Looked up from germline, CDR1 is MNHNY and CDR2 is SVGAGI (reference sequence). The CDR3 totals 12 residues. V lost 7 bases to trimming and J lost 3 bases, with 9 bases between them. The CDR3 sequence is CASNRGDYGYTF. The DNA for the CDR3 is TGTGCCAGCAACCGGGGGGACTATGGCTACACCTTC.

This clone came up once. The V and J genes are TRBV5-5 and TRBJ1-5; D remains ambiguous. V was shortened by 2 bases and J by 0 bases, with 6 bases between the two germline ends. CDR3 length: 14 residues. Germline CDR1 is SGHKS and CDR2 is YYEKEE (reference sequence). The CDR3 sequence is CASSFDYSNQPQHF. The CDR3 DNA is TGTGCCAGCAGCTTTGACTATAGCAATCAGCCCCAGCATTTT.

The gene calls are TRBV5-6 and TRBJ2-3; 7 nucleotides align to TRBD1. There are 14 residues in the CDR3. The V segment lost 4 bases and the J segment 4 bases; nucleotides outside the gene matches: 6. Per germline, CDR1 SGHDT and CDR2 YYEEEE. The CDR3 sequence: CASSRGQGADTQYF. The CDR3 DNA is TGTGCCAGCAGCAGGGGGCAGGGAGCAGATACGCAGTATTTT. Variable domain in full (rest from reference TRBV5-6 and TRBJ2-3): DAGVTQSPTHLIKTRGQQVTLRCSPKSGHDTVSWYQQALGQGPQFIFQYYEEEERQRGNFPDRFSGHQFPNYSSELNVNALLLGDSALYLCASSRGQGADTQYFGPGTRLTVL.

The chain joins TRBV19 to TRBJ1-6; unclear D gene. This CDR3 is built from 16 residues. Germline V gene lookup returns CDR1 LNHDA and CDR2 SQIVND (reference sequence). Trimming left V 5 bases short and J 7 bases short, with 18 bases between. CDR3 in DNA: TGTGCCAGTAGTCCGCCGACGGGGAATCAGAATTCACCCCTCCACTTT. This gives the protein CASSPPTGNQNSPLHF. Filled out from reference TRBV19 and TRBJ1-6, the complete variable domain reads DGGITQSPKYLFRKEGQNVTLSCEQNLNHDAMYWYRQDPGQGLRLIYYSQIVNDFQKGDIAEGYSVSREKKESFPLTVTSAQKNPTAFYLCASSPPTGNQNSPLHFGNGTRLTVT.

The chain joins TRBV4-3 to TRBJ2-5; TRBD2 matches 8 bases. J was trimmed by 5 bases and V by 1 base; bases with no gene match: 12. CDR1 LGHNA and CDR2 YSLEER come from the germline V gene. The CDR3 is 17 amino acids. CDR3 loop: CASSQGFSGGAVETQYF. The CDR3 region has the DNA TGCGCCAGCAGCCAAGGTTTCAGCGGGGGAGCAGTGGAGACCCAGTACTTC.

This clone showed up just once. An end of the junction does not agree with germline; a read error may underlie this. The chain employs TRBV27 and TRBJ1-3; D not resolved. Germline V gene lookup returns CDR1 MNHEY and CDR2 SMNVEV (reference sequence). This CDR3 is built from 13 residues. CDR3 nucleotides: TGTGCCAGCACTGCAGGCTCTAGAAACACCATATATTTT. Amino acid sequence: CASTAGSRNTIYF.

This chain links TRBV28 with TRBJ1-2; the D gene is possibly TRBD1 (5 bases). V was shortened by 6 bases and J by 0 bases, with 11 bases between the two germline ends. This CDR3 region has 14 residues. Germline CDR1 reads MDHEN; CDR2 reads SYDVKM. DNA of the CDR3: TGTGCCAGCAGACCGACAGAGACTAACTATGGCTACACCTTC. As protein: CASRPTETNYGYTF.

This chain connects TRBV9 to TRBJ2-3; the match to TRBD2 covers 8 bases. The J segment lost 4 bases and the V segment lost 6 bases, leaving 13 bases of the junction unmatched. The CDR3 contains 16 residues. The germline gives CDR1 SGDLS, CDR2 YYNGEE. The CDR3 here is CASNRESGGEADTQYF. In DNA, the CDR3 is TGTGCCAGCAACCGAGAGAGCGGGGGAGAGGCAGATACGCAGTATTTT.

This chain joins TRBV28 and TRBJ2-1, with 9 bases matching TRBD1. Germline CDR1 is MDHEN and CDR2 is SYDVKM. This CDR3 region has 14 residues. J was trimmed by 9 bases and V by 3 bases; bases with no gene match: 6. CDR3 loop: CASSFPGQGFEQFF. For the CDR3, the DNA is TGTGCCAGCAGTTTCCCCGGACAGGGGTTTGAGCAGTTCTTC.

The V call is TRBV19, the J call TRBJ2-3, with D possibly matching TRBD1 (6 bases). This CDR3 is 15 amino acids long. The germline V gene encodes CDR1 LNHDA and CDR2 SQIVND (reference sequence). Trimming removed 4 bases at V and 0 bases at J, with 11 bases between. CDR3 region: CASSTGQTSTDTQYF. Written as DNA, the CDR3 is TGTGCCAGTAGTACGGGACAAACTAGCACAGATACGCAGTATTTT.

CDR3 DNA: TGTGCCAGCTCACCCTTGGAGCGGAACACTGAAGCTTTCTTT. Translated, it gives CASSPLERNTEAFF. The gene calls are TRBV18 and TRBJ1-1; D uncertain. V shed 3 bases and J shed 1 base, with 9 bases lying between them. This CDR3 comprises 14 residues. Germline V CDR1 and CDR2: KGHSH, LQKENI.

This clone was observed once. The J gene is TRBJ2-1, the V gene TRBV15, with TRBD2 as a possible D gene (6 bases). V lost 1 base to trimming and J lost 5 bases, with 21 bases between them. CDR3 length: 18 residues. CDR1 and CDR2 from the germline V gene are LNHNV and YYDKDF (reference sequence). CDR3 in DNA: TGTGCCACCAGCAGAGTAGGCGGGGCTAATTTTTTGGACAATGAGCAGTTCTTC. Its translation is CATSRVGGANFLDNEQFF.

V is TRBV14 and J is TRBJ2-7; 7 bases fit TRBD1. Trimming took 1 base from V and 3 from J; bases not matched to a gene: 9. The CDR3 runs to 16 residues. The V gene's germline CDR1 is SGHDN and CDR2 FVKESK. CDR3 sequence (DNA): TGTGCCAGCAGCCAAGTAGTGCGGACAGGCCTCTACGAGCAGTACTTC. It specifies CASSQVVRTGLYEQYF.